Following are 21 T cell receptor beta chains from one sample sequenced in a study of shared clonotypes between healthy human individuals. Clones were read by immunoSEQ multiplex PCR, and TCRdb kept only the in-frame ones, dropping some. The data contain approximately 320,000 clones, about nine tenths of them seen just once; the ten biggest clones take up roughly 16%. The sequenced material came from memory CD8+ T cells sorted from blood. The subset was: CD45RO+ cells pooled with CCR7-negative TemRA cells. The receptors come from a man aged 18 to 30 in good health.

The V and J genes are TRBV27 and TRBJ1-2, with TRBD1 matching 9 bases. The J segment lost 4 bases and the V segment lost 5 bases, leaving 8 bases of the junction unmatched. There are 15 residues in the CDR3. Germline CDR1 is MNHEY and CDR2 is SMNVEV (reference sequence). Written as DNA, the CDR3 is TGTGCCAGCAGTAGGTGGACAGGGGCACTCTATGGCTACACCTTC. Encoded protein: CASSRWTGALYGYTF.

This chain uses TRBV11-1 with TRBJ1-1; D not certain. The CDR3 contains 13 residues. The V gene's germline CDR1 is SGHAT and CDR2 FQDESV (reference sequence). V was pared by 1 base and J by 6 bases, with 9 bases between. The CDR3 protein is CASSLEESAEAFF. The CDR3, as DNA: TGTGCCAGCAGCTTAGAGGAAAGCGCTGAAGCTTTCTTT.

This clone was counted between two and nine times. The V and J genes are TRBV27 and TRBJ1-1, with unresolved D. Looked up from germline, CDR1 is MNHEY and CDR2 is SMNVEV (reference sequence). V dropped 2 bases and J dropped 7 bases, with 11 bases sitting between them. CDR3 size: 13 residues. CDR3 residues: CASSLGGDGEAFF. The CDR3 DNA is TGTGCCAGCAGTTTAGGAGGAGACGGTGAAGCTTTCTTT.

A few counts support this clone. This sample includes further DNA sequences coding for the same CDR3. The chain has TRBV6-1 and TRBJ2-7; TRBD2 aligns across 10 bases. V gave up 3 bases and J gave up 2 bases; unmatched junction bases: 7. Germline loops: CDR1 MNHNS, CDR2 SASEGT. This CDR3 comprises 16 residues. CDR3 nucleotide sequence: TGTGCCAGCAGTGATAGTCCTAGCGGGGGCACCTACGAGCAGTACTTC. Amino acid sequence: CASSDSPSGGTYEQYF.

The V and J genes are TRBV19 and TRBJ2-3, with unresolved D. Trimming shortened V by 10 bases and J by 4 bases, and 12 bases separated the two germline ends. The length of the CDR3 is 12 residues. CDR1 and CDR2 from the germline V gene are LNHDA and SQIVND (reference sequence). CDR3 bases: TGTGCCACTGGCTCTCGGGCAGATACGCAGTATTTT. Translation: CATGSRADTQYF.

The rearrangement joins TRBV5-1 to TRBJ1-1; TRBD1 matches at 7 bases. The germline CDR1 and CDR2 sequences are SGHRS and YFSETQ. The CDR3 is made up of 16 amino acids. J gave up 1 base and V 0 bases, and 6 bases lay outside the gene matches. CDR3 sequence (DNA): TGCGCCAGCAGCTTGGGGACAGGAAGGAAGAACACTGAAGCTTTCTTT. Translated, it gives CASSLGTGRKNTEAFF.

The chain employs TRBV10-2 and TRBJ2-5; maybe TRBD2 (5 bases). V dropped 8 bases and J dropped 7 bases, with 17 bases sitting between them. The CDR3 totals 13 residues. Germline CDR1 and CDR2: WSHSY and SAAADI. The CDR3: CASSVFGIGTQYF. CDR3 nucleotides: TGCGCCAGCTCGGTCTTCGGGATTGGGACCCAGTACTTC.

The chain is built from TRBV28 and TRBJ1-3; D is ambiguous. CDR1 MDHEN and CDR2 SYDVKM come from the germline V gene. The CDR3 is 14 amino acids. With 3 bases removed from V and 0 bases from J, the gap between germline ends came to 6 bases. CDR3 region: CASSFRSSGNTIYF. The CDR3 coding sequence is TGTGCCAGCAGTTTCCGATCCTCTGGAAACACCATATATTTT.

The chain employs TRBV30 and TRBJ1-4; 8 bases are shared with TRBD1. The germline CDR1 and CDR2 sequences are GTSNPN and SVGIG (reference sequence). V gave up 2 bases and J gave up 2 bases; unmatched junction bases: 1. This CDR3 comprises 14 residues. DNA of the CDR3: TGTGCCTGGAGTCGACAGGGGACTAATGAAAAACTGTTTTTT. Protein: CAWSRQGTNEKLFF.

V and J are TRBV30 and TRBJ2-7; the D gene is possibly TRBD1 (5 bases). Trimming took 7 bases from V and 0 from J, leaving 16 bases between them. Germline V lookup: CDR1 GTSNPN, CDR2 SVGIG (reference sequence). The CDR3 runs to 14 residues. The CDR3 sequence: CALTIEDTSYEQYF. Written as DNA, the CDR3 is TGTGCCTTAACCATTGAGGACACCTCCTACGAGCAGTACTTC.

The table lists this clone with a few counts. The rearrangement uses TRBV4-1 and TRBJ1-4; D is unclear. Trimming left V 1 base short and J 5 bases short, with 5 bases between. Germline V CDR1 and CDR2: MGHRA, YSYEKL. The CDR3 loop spans 13 amino acids. Here the CDR3 DNA reads TGCGCCAGCAGCCAAGTGGGGAATGAAAAACTGTTTTTT. It translates to CASSQVGNEKLFF.

The V call is TRBV28, the J call TRBJ2-1; D ambiguous. Looked up from germline, CDR1 is MDHEN and CDR2 is SYDVKM. V was clipped by 4 bases and J by 4 bases, with 5 bases between them. The CDR3 is 12 residues long. CDR3 nucleotide sequence: TGTGCCAGCAGTTACGGGTACAATGAGCAGTTCTTC. It encodes CASSYGYNEQFF.

The rearrangement links TRBV11-1 to TRBJ1-1; no clear D. V lost 1 base, J lost 0 bases, and 15 bases lay in between. The CDR3 has 17 amino acids. Germline-derived CDR1 and CDR2 are SGHAT and FQDESV (reference sequence). CDR3 in DNA: TGTGCCAGCAGCTTAGGGCCGGGCGGGGTGTTGAACACTGAAGCTTTCTTT. This encodes CASSLGPGGVLNTEAFF.

The CDR3 DNA follows: TGTGCCAGCAGCAGGGACAATTCACCCCTCCACTTT. Translating it yields CASSRDNSPLHF. This sequence joins TRBV5-6 and TRBJ1-6, with a weak D call TRBD1 (5 bases). Germline CDR1 SGHDT, CDR2 YYEEEE. Trimming shortened V by 4 bases and J by 7 bases, and 6 bases separated the two germline ends. The CDR3 has 12 amino acids. The full variable domain, in which reference TRBV5-6 and TRBJ1-6 provide the parts outside the CDR3, is DAGVTQSPTHLIKTRGQQVTLRCSPKSGHDTVSWYQQALGQGPQFIFQYYEEEERQRGNFPDRFSGHQFPNYSSELNVNALLLGDSALYLCASSRDNSPLHFGNGTRLTVT.

The rearrangement uses TRBV7-8 and TRBJ2-5; D is unclear. From germline, CDR1 is SGHVS and CDR2 FQNEAQ. The CDR3 has 14 residues. V shed 5 bases and J shed 1 base, with 11 bases lying between them. The CDR3 nucleotides are TGTGCCAGCAGCCCTACACCTATCCAAGAGACCCAGTACTTC. This translates into CASSPTPIQETQYF.

This clone has more than one count but fewer than ten. The chain recombines TRBV4-1 with TRBJ2-7; 8 bases align to TRBD2. The junction had 5 bases not matched to a gene; V was cut back by 4 bases and J by 0 bases. Germline CDR1 is MGHRA and CDR2 is YSYEKL. This CDR3 region has 15 residues. CDR3 amino acids: CASSPGRGNSYEQYF. CDR3 bases: TGCGCCAGCAGCCCCGGGAGGGGGAACTCCTACGAGCAGTACTTC.

In DNA form, the CDR3 reads TGTGCCAGCAGCCCGGGACTTCTTGAGCAGTTCTTC. Its translation: CASSPGLLEQFF. The chain uses TRBV9 and TRBJ2-1; maybe TRBD2 (6 bases). V was cut by 4 bases and J by 9 bases, with 11 bases left in between. The germline V gene encodes CDR1 SGDLS and CDR2 YYNGEE. This CDR3 comprises 12 residues.

The V call is TRBV2, the J call TRBJ2-7; no firm D call. Trimming stripped 2 bases from V and 5 bases from J, with 13 bases between. Germline CDR1 and CDR2: SNHLY and FYNNEI. This CDR3 spans 14 amino acids. CDR3 residues: CASSEPRIIHEQYF. Here the CDR3 DNA reads TGTGCCAGCAGTGAACCCAGAATCATCCACGAGCAGTACTTC.

The genes are TRBV9 and TRBJ1-1; D might be TRBD1 (6 bases). This CDR3 is 16 amino acids long. V lost 4 bases to trimming and J lost 0 bases, with 16 bases between them. Germline V CDR1 and CDR2: SGDLS, YYNGEE. CDR3 sequence (DNA): TGTGCCAGCAGCCTGGAGGCAGGGGCACTGAACACTGAAGCTTTCTTT. It encodes CASSLEAGALNTEAFF.

The chain carries TRBV5-4 and TRBJ2-5; D possibly corresponds to TRBD1 (5 bases). Germline-derived CDR1 and CDR2 are SGHNT and YYREEE (reference sequence). The CDR3 consists of 16 residues. Trimming removed 4 bases from V and 4 bases from J, with 20 bases in between. CDR3 DNA: TGTGCCAGCAGCCCAGACAGTAATAACGGGCGAGAGACCCAGTACTTC. Protein: CASSPDSNNGRETQYF.

This rearrangement joins TRBV28 to TRBJ1-1, with a tentative D call TRBD1 (5 bases). The CDR3 is 14 amino acids. Germline CDR1 is MDHEN and CDR2 is SYDVKM. Trimming left V 6 bases short and J 4 bases short, with 15 bases between. The CDR3: CASSVEGVATEAFF. The CDR3 nucleotides read TGTGCCAGCAGCGTGGAAGGGGTGGCCACTGAAGCTTTCTTT.